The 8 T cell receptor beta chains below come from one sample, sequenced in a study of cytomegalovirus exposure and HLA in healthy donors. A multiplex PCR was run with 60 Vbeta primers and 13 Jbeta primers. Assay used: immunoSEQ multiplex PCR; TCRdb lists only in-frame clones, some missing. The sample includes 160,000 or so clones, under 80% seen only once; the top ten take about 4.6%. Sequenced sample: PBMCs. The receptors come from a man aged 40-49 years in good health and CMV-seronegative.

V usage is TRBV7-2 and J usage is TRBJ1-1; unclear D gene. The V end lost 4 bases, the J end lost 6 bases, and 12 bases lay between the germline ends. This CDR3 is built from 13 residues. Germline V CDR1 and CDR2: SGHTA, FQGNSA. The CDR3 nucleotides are TGTGCCAGCAGCTCGACACCCTTAGCTGAAGCTTTCTTT. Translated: CASSSTPLAEAFF.

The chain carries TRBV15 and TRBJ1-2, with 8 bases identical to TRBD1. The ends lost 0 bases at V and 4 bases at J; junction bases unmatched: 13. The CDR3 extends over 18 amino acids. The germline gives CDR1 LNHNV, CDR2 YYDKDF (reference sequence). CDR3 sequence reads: CATSRDKAGGGGIYGYTF. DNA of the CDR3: TGTGCCACCAGCAGAGATAAGGCAGGGGGCGGGGGTATCTATGGCTACACCTTC. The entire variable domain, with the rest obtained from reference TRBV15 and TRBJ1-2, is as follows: DAMVIQNPRYQVTQFGKPVTLSCSQTLNHNVMYWYQQKSSQAPKLLFHYYDKDFNNEADTPDNFQSRRPNTSFCFLDIRSPGLGDTAMYLCATSRDKAGGGGIYGYTFGSGTRLTVV.

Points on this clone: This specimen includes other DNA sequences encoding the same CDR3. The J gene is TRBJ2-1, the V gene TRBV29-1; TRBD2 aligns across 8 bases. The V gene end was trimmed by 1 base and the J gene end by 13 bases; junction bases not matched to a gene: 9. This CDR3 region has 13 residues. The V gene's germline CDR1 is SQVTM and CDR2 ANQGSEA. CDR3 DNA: TGCAGCGTTGAAGTTGGGACTAGGTACGAACAGTTCTTC. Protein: CSVEVGTRYEQFF.

CDR3 in amino acids: CASSGQYNSPLHF. The CDR3 DNA sequence: TGTGCCAGCAGTGGACAGTATAATTCACCCCTCCACTTT. This sequence joins TRBV6-1 and TRBJ1-6; D is perhaps TRBD1 (5 bases). The CDR3 runs 13 residues. CDR1 is MNHNS and CDR2 is SASEGT in the germline V gene. V gave up 4 bases and J gave up 4 bases, with 5 bases separating them.

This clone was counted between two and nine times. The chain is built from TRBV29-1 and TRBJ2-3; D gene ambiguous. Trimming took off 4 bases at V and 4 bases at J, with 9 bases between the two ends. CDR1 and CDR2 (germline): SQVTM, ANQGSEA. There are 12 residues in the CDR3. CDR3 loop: CSVVFRADTQYF. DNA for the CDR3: TGCAGCGTTGTTTTCCGGGCAGATACGCAGTATTTT.

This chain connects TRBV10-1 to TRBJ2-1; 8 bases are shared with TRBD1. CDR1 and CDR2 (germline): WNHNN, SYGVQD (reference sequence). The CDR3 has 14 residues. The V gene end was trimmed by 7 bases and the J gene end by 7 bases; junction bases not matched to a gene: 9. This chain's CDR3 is CASTNRGAWNEQFF. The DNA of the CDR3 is TGCGCCAGCACCAACAGGGGGGCCTGGAATGAGCAGTTCTTC.

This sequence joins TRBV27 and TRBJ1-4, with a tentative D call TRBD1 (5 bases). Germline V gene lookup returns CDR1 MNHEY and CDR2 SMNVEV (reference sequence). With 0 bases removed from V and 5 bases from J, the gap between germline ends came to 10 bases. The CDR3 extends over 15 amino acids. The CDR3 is CASSLSRGSNEKLFF. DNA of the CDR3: TGTGCCAGCAGTTTATCTAGGGGTAGCAATGAAAAACTGTTTTTT.

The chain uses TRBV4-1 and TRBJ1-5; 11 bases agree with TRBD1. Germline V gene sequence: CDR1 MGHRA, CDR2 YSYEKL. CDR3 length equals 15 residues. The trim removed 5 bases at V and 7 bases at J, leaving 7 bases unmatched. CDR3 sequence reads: CASSGDRGSLQPQHF. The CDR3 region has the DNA TGCGCCAGCAGCGGGGACAGGGGGAGTCTGCAGCCCCAGCATTTT.